These 14 T cell receptor beta chains came from one sample sequenced in a study of OX40 agonist ivuxolimab in advanced cancers. Assay: immunoSEQ multiplex PCR; the TCRdb copy retains only in-frame clones and omits some. The table lists under 95,000 clones, roughly 89% of them singletons. Sequenced material: CD4+ or CD8+ T cells sorted from blood, taken in a trial of the OX40 agonist ivuxolimab. Every receptor here comes from an adult with an advanced solid tumor such as melanoma, head and neck, liver or kidney cancer.

The chain has TRBV6-6 and TRBJ2-2; possibly TRBD2 for D (6 bases). The CDR3 spans 14 residues. Trimming took off 10 bases at V and 6 bases at J, with 18 bases between the two ends. Germline V gives CDR1 MNHNY, CDR2 SVGAGI (reference sequence). For the CDR3, the DNA is TGTGCCATTAGAGAAGGAGGGCATCCCGGGGAGCTGTTTTTT. As protein: CAIREGGHPGELFF.

The chain couples TRBV5-8 to TRBJ1-4; 8 bases are a match to TRBD1. Germline CDR1 is SGHTS and CDR2 is YDEGEE. The CDR3 is made up of 14 amino acids. V was pared by 4 bases and J by 8 bases, with 7 bases of the junction left unmatched. This CDR3 reads CASSSGQGREKLFF. CDR3 DNA sequence: TGTGCCAGCAGCAGCGGACAGGGTCGGGAAAAACTGTTTTTT.

The V and J genes are TRBV27 and TRBJ1-3; D may be TRBD1 (5 bases). Trimming left V 2 bases short and J 0 bases short, with 8 bases between. Germline CDR1 reads MNHEY; CDR2 reads SMNVEV (reference sequence). The CDR3 totals 15 residues. CDR3 protein: CASSLTGSSGNTIYF. CDR3 in DNA: TGTGCCAGCAGTTTAACAGGCTCCTCTGGAAACACCATATATTTT.

The J gene is TRBJ1-2, the V gene TRBV2, with a possible D match to TRBD1 (5 bases). The CDR3 has 18 amino acids. V was pared by 3 bases and J by 2 bases, with 22 bases between. Germline V gives CDR1 SNHLY, CDR2 FYNNEI. The CDR3 is CASSDSPMGLQANYGYTF. For the CDR3, the DNA is TGTGCCAGCAGTGATAGTCCCATGGGTTTACAGGCGAACTATGGCTACACCTTC.

This rearrangement joins TRBV6-1 to TRBJ2-2; D is unresolved. The CDR3 contains 14 residues. V lost 9 bases to trimming and J lost 6 bases, with 17 bases between them. The germline gives CDR1 MNHNS, CDR2 SASEGT. DNA for the CDR3: TGTGCCAGTTACTACTCCCGTTCCTCCGGGGAGCTGTTTTTT. Encoded protein: CASYYSRSSGELFF.

This clone was counted only a few times. The V gene is TRBV5-4, the J gene TRBJ1-6, with no clear D. The germline gives CDR1 SGHNT, CDR2 YYREEE (reference sequence). V lost 2 bases, J lost 7 bases, and 16 bases lay in between. This CDR3 contains 16 residues. CDR3 region: CASSLSAAIRNSPLHF. CDR3 sequence (DNA): TGTGCCAGCAGCTTATCAGCCGCTATTCGAAATTCACCCCTCCACTTT. Full variable domain (remainder filled in from reference TRBV5-4 and TRBJ1-6): ETGVTQSPTHLIKTRGQQVTLRCSSQSGHNTVSWYQQALGQGPQFIFQYYREEENGRGNFPPRFSGLQFPNYSSELNVNALELDDSALYLCASSLSAAIRNSPLHFGNGTRLTVT.

The rearrangement uses TRBV29-1 and TRBJ2-2; D is unresolved. The CDR3 has 13 amino acids. Trimming removed 5 bases at V and 7 bases at J, with 14 bases between. The V gene's germline CDR1 is SQVTM and CDR2 ANQGSEA. The CDR3 loop reads CSVLLVVGGELFF. CDR3 bases: TGCAGCGTTTTGCTGGTGGTCGGCGGGGAGCTGTTTTTT.

The CDR3, as DNA: TGTGCCAGCTACCTTACAGGGCAGAATCAGCCCCAGCATTTT. Its translation is CASYLTGQNQPQHF. The chain has TRBV6-1 and TRBJ1-5; possibly TRBD1 for D (6 bases). CDR3 length: 14 residues. The germline CDR1 and CDR2 sequences are MNHNS and SASEGT. V was trimmed by 8 bases and J by 4 bases, leaving 15 bases between them.

The rearrangement links TRBV6-1 to TRBJ2-7; no reliable D call. Germline lookup yields CDR1 MNHNS and CDR2 SASEGT. Trimming pared 3 bases from V and 4 bases from J, leaving 7 bases between. The CDR3 extends over 12 amino acids. CDR3 sequence: CASSEAAYEQYF. The DNA of the CDR3 is TGTGCCAGCAGTGAGGCAGCTTACGAGCAGTACTTC.

The rearrangement joins TRBV5-6 to TRBJ1-2; TRBD1 agrees at 7 bases. Germline CDR1 SGHDT, CDR2 YYEEEE. V was pared by 4 bases and J by 8 bases, with 11 bases of the junction left unmatched. The CDR3 runs 14 residues. This chain's CDR3 is CASSKPDRTEGYTF. The CDR3, as DNA: TGTGCCAGCAGCAAGCCGGACAGGACCGAAGGCTACACCTTC.

In the case of this clone: One end of the junction does not line up with germline, which may come from a read error. The CDR3 region has the DNA TGCGCCAGCAGCTTGGAGTCGGGCCACGAGCAGCACTTC. Protein: CASSLESGHEQHF. V usage is TRBV5-1 and J usage is TRBJ2-7; the D is unclear. Germline V lookup: CDR1 SGHRS, CDR2 YFSETQ. This CDR3 region has 13 residues.

This chain connects TRBV30 to TRBJ1-2; 7 bases are a match to TRBD1. V shed 3 bases, J shed 3 bases, and the junction held 7 bases outside the gene matches. The CDR3 loop spans 14 amino acids. Germline loops: CDR1 GTSNPN, CDR2 SVGIG (reference sequence). CDR3 amino acids: CAWRPLGQDYGYTF. Here the CDR3 DNA reads TGTGCCTGGAGACCTCTTGGACAGGACTATGGCTACACCTTC.

The chain recombines TRBV5-4 with TRBJ2-3, with unresolved D. CDR3 length equals 15 residues. V was pared by 4 bases and J by 2 bases, with 14 bases between. CDR1 SGHNT and CDR2 YYREEE come from the germline V gene (reference sequence). The CDR3: CASSLDPSSTDTQYF. CDR3 DNA: TGTGCCAGCAGCCTTGACCCCTCCTCCACAGATACGCAGTATTTT. Full variable domain (missing parts from reference TRBV5-4 and TRBJ2-3): ETGVTQSPTHLIKTRGQQVTLRCSSQSGHNTVSWYQQALGQGPQFIFQYYREEENGRGNFPPRFSGLQFPNYSSELNVNALELDDSALYLCASSLDPSSTDTQYFGPGTRLTVL.

This chain connects TRBV19 to TRBJ2-6; D possibly corresponds to TRBD1 (5 bases). The CDR3 covers 16 residues. Deletions cut 5 bases from V and 0 bases from J, with 11 bases between. Germline assignment: CDR1 LNHDA and CDR2 SQIVND (reference sequence). As DNA, the CDR3 is TGTGCCAGTAGTCAGGGCAGGAACTCTGGGGCCAACGTCCTGACTTTC. Its translation: CASSQGRNSGANVLTF.